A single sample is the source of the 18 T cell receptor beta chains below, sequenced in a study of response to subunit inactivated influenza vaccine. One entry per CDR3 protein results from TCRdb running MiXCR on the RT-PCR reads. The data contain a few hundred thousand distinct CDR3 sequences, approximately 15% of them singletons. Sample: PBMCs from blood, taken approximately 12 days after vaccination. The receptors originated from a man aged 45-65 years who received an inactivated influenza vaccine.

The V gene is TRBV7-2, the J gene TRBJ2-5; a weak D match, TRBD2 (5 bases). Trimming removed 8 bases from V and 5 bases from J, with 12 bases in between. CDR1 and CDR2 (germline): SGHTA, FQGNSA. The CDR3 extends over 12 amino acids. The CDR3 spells CASEGRVETQYF. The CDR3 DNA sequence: TGTGCCAGCGAGGGTCGGGTCGAGACCCAGTACTTC.

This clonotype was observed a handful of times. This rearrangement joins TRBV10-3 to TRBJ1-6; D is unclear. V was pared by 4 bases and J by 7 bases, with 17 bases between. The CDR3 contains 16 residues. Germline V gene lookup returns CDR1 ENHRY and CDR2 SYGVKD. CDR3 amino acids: CAISARASGGNSPLHF. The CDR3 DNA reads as TGTGCCATCAGTGCTCGGGCCTCAGGCGGGAATTCACCCCTCCACTTT.

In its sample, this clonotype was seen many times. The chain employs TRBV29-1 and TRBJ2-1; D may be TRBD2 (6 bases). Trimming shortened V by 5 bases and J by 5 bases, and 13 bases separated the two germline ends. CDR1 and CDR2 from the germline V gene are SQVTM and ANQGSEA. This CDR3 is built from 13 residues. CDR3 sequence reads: CSVSPWGDNEQFF. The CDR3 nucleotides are TGCAGCGTTTCCCCGTGGGGGGACAATGAGCAGTTCTTC.

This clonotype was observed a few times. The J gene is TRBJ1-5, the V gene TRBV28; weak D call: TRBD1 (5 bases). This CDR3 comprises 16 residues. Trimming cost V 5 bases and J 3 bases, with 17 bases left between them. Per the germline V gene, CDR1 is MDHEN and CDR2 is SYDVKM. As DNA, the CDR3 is TGTGCCAGCAGTCCCGCGGGGGGAGGATACAATCAGCCCCAGCATTTT. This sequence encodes CASSPAGGGYNQPQHF.

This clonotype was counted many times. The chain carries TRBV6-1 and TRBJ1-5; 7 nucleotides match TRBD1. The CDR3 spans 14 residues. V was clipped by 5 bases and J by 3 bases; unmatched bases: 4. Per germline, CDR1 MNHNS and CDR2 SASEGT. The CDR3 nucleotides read TGTGCCAGCAGTAAGACAGGGATCAATCAGCCCCAGCATTTT. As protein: CASSKTGINQPQHF.

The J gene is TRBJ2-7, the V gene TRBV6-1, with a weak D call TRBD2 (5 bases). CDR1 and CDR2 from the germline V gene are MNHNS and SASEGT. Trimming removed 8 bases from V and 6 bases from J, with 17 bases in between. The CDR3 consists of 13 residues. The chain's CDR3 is CASCQLPGVEQYF. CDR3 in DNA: TGTGCCAGCTGTCAACTTCCCGGGGTCGAGCAGTACTTC.

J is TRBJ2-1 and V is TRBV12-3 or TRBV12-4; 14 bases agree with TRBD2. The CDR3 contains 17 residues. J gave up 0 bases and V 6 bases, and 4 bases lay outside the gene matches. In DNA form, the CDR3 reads TGTGCCAGCAGCGGACTAGCGGGGGGCAACTCCTACAATGAGCAGTTCTTC. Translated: CASSGLAGGNSYNEQFF.

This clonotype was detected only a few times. The CDR3 DNA sequence: TGTGCCAGCAGTGAATTCACCTCCAGGGTCTCTGGAAACACCATATATTTT. As protein: CASSEFTSRVSGNTIYF. This rearrangement joins TRBV6-1 to TRBJ1-3; possibly TRBD1 for D (5 bases). Trimming removed 2 bases at V and 0 bases at J, with 14 bases between. CDR3 length: 17 amino acids. Germline V gene lookup returns CDR1 MNHNS and CDR2 SASEGT.

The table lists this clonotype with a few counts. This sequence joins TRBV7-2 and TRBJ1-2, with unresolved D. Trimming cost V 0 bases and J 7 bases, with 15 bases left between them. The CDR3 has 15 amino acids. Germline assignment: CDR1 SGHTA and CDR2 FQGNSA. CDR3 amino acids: CASSLAGRTSGGYTF. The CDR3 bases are TGTGCCAGCAGCTTAGCTGGACGGACCTCAGGTGGCTACACCTTC.

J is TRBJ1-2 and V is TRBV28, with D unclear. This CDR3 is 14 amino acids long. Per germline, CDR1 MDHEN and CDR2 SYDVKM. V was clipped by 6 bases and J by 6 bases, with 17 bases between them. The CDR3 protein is CASSLSWQLHGYTF. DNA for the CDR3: TGTGCCAGCAGCCTCTCATGGCAGCTTCATGGCTACACCTTC.

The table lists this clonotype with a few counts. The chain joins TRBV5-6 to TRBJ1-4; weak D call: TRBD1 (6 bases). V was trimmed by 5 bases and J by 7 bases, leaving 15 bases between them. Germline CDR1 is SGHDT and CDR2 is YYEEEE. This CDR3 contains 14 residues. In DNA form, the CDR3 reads TGTGCCAGCAGGGCAACAGGGAGGGGTGAAAAACTGTTTTTT. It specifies CASRATGRGEKLFF.

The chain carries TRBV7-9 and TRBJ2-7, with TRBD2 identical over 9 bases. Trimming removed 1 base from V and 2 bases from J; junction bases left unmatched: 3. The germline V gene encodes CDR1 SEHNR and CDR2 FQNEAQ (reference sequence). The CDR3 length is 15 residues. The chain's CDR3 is CASSLVSGGPYEQYF. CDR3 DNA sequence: TGTGCCAGCAGCTTAGTTAGCGGGGGTCCCTACGAGCAGTACTTC.

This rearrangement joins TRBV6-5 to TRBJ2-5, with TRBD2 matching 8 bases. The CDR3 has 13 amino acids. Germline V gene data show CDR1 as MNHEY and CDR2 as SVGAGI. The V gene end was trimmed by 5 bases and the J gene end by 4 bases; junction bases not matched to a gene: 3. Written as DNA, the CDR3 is TGTGCCAGCAGTCACGGGGGGGCAGAGACCCAGTACTTC. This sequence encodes CASSHGGAETQYF.

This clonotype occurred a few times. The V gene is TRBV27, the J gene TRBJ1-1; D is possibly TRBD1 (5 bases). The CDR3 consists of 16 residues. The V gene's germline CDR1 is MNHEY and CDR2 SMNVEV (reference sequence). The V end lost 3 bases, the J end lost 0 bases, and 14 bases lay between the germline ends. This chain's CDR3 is CASSLWGGSLNTEAFF. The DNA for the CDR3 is TGTGCCAGCAGTTTGTGGGGCGGCAGCTTGAACACTGAAGCTTTCTTT.

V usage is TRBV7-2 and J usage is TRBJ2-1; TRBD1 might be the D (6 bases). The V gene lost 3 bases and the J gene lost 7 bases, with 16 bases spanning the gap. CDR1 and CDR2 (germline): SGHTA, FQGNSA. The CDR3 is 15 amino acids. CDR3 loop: CASSFYREAKNEQFF. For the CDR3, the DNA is TGTGCCAGCAGCTTTTACAGGGAAGCAAAAAATGAGCAGTTCTTC. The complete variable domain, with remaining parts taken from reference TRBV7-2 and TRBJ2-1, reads GAGVSQSPSNKVTEKGKDVELRCDPISGHTALYWYRQSLGQGLEFLIYFQGNSAPDKSGLPSDRFSAERTGGSVSTLTIQRTQQEDSAVYLCASSFYREAKNEQFFGPGTRLTVL.

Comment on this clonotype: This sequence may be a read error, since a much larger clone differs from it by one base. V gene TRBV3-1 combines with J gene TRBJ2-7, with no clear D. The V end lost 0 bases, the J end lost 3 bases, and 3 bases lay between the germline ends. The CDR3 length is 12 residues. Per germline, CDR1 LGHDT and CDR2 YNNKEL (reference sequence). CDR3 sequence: CASSQEGYEQYF. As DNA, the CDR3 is TGTGCCAGCAGCCAAGAGGGCTACGAGCAGTACTTC.

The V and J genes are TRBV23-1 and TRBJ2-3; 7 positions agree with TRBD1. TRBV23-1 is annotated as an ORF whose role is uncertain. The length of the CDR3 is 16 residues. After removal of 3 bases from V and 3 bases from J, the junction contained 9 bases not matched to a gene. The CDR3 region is CASSHSGQILTDTQYF. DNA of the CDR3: TGCGCCAGCAGTCATTCGGGACAGATCTTAACAGATACGCAGTATTTT.

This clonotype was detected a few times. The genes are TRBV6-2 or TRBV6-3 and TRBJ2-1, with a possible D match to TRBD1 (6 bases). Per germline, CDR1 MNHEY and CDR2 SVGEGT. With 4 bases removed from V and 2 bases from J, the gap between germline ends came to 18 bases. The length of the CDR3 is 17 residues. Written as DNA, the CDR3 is TGTGCCAGCAGTTCCCGGGTGGGGGCGGATACCTACAATGAGCAGTTCTTC. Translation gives CASSSRVGADTYNEQFF.